This is a list of T cell receptor beta chains from one sample in a study of T cell repertoires in cytomegalovirus infection. A single record per CDR3 protein comes from TCRdb applying MiXCR to the reads. The data show a few hundred thousand distinct CDR3 sequences, more than 9% seen once. Sequencing was done on a sample of PBMCs. The source is a human donor in good health (CMV status not recorded). Some clones in this sample may be carry-over from other donors' samples. The CDR3 runs from the conserved cysteine through the conserved F or W. Fields, in order: CDR3 length, D gene, clone size, V gene, J gene, CDR3 protein, CDR3 DNA. A D gene is named only where the DNA matches it firmly. Some rows mark clone size as missing; the rest say once, few, many or name a class of expanded clone.

CDR3 length: 16
D gene: TRBD1
clone size: NA
V gene: TRBV27
J gene: TRBJ2-1
CDR3 protein: CASNPIGTGGSNEQFF
CDR3 DNA: TGTGCCAGCAACCCAATAGGGACAGGGGGATCCAATGAGCAGTTCTTC

CDR3 length: 15
D gene: NA
clone size: many
V gene: TRBV7-2
J gene: TRBJ2-5
CDR3 protein: CASSDSGLMRETQYF
CDR3 DNA: TGTGCCAGCAGCGATAGCGGCCTAATGAGAGAGACCCAGTACTTC

CDR3 length: 14
D gene: NA
clone size: many
V gene: TRBV11-1
J gene: TRBJ1-1
CDR3 protein: CASSLGKVNTEAFF
CDR3 DNA: TGTGCCAGCAGCTTAGGGAAGGTGAACACTGAAGCTTTCTTT

CDR3 length: 14
D gene: NA
clone size: many
V gene: TRBV7-8
J gene: TRBJ2-7
CDR3 protein: CASSLRGATYEQYF
CDR3 DNA: TGTGCCAGCAGCTTACGGGGGGCCACCTACGAGCAGTACTTC

CDR3 length: 13
D gene: NA
clone size: NA
V gene: TRBV7-6
J gene: TRBJ1-2
CDR3 protein: CASSFGGVDGYTF
CDR3 DNA: TGTGCCAGCAGCTTCGGGGGTGTTGATGGCTACACCTTC

CDR3 length: 15
D gene: NA
clone size: NA
V gene: TRBV20-1
J gene: TRBJ2-3
CDR3 protein: CSARDEGGVRDTQYF
CDR3 DNA: TGCAGTGCTAGAGATGAAGGGGGGGTACGAGATACGCAGTATTTT

CDR3 length: 12
D gene: NA
clone size: few
V gene: TRBV7-3
J gene: TRBJ2-3
CDR3 protein: CASSLSFDTQYF
CDR3 DNA: TGTGCCAGCAGCTTAAGCTTCGATACGCAGTATTTT

CDR3 length: 12
D gene: TRBD2
clone size: many
V gene: TRBV7-2
J gene: TRBJ2-1
CDR3 protein: CASRLTSGSQFF
CDR3 DNA: TGTGCCAGCAGACTTACTAGCGGGAGTCAGTTCTTC

CDR3 length: 14
D gene: TRBD2
clone size: few
V gene: TRBV11-3
J gene: TRBJ2-3
CDR3 protein: CASSSTSFSDTQYF
CDR3 DNA: TGTGCCAGCAGCTCGACTAGCTTCTCAGATACGCAGTATTTT

CDR3 length: 15
D gene: TRBD2
clone size: few
V gene: TRBV7-2
J gene: TRBJ2-7
CDR3 protein: CASSMAGTSTYEQYF
CDR3 DNA: TGTGCCAGCAGCATGGCCGGGACTAGCACCTACGAGCAGTACTTC

CDR3 length: 15
D gene: TRBD1
clone size: many
V gene: TRBV7-2
J gene: TRBJ1-5
CDR3 protein: CASSRGQGRDQPQHF
CDR3 DNA: TGTGCCAGCAGCCGAGGACAGGGCCGCGATCAGCCCCAGCATTTT

CDR3 length: 15
D gene: TRBD2
clone size: few
V gene: TRBV11-2
J gene: TRBJ2-7
CDR3 protein: CASSPRTRTSHEQYF
CDR3 DNA: TGTGCCAGCAGCCCGAGAACCCGGACTAGCCACGAGCAGTACTTC

CDR3 length: 13
D gene: NA
clone size: NA
V gene: TRBV20-1
J gene: TRBJ1-1
CDR3 protein: CSARDSGASEAFF
CDR3 DNA: TGCAGTGCTAGAGACTCAGGGGCTTCTGAAGCTTTCTTT

CDR3 length: 16
D gene: TRBD2
clone size: NA
V gene: TRBV27
J gene: TRBJ2-5
CDR3 protein: CASSLGRTSAQETQYF
CDR3 DNA: TGTGCCAGCAGTTTAGGAAGGACTAGCGCTCAAGAGACCCAGTACTTC

CDR3 length: 14
D gene: TRBD1
clone size: many
V gene: TRBV7-8
J gene: TRBJ2-7
CDR3 protein: CASSFRDRAYEQYF
CDR3 DNA: TGTGCCAGCAGCTTTCGGGACAGAGCCTACGAGCAGTACTTC

CDR3 length: 15
D gene: NA
clone size: NA
V gene: TRBV4-2
J gene: TRBJ2-7
CDR3 protein: CASSQVGSSSYEQYF
CDR3 DNA: TGTGCCAGCAGCCAAGTGGGCAGTAGCTCCTACGAGCAGTACTTC

CDR3 length: 17
D gene: TRBD2
clone size: NA
V gene: TRBV20-1
J gene: TRBJ2-2
CDR3 protein: CSARDRLAGVATGELFF
CDR3 DNA: TGCAGTGCTAGAGATCGCCTAGCGGGAGTGGCCACCGGGGAGCTGTTTTTT

CDR3 length: 13
D gene: NA
clone size: few
V gene: TRBV6-5
J gene: TRBJ1-5
CDR3 protein: CASRQRSNQPQHF
CDR3 DNA: TGTGCCAGCAGACAAAGGAGCAATCAGCCCCAGCATTTT